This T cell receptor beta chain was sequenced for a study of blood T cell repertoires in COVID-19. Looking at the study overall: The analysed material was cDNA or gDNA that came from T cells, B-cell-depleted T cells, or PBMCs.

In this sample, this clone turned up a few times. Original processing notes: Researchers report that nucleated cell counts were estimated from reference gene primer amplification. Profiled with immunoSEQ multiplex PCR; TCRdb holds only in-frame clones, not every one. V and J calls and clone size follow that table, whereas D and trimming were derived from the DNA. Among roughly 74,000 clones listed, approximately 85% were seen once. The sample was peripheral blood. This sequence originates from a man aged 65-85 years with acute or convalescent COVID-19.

CDR3 bases: TGTGCCGTCGGGACAGATAGCAATCAGCCCCAGCATTTT. Translated, it gives CAVGTDSNQPQHF. J is TRBJ1-5 and V is TRBV10-3; 7 bases align to TRBD1. After removal of 11 bases from V and 0 bases from J, the junction contained 4 bases not matched to a gene. The CDR3 has 13 residues. CDR1 is ENHRY, CDR2 SYGVKD, per germline.